This TCR beta chain was documented in a study of radiotherapy plus CTLA-4 blockade in lung cancer. The protocol was immunoSEQ multiplex PCR, while the TCRdb copy is restricted to in-frame clones and leaves out a portion. The table has over 45,000 clones, 65% to 80% seen once. The ends were cut back, 4 bases at V and 4 bases at J, with 10 bases in the middle. Germline V lookup: CDR1 GTSNPN, CDR2 SVGIG (reference sequence). The CDR3 spans 12 residues. This chain links TRBV30 with TRBJ1-1; TRBD1 is a possible D gene (6 bases). The specimen was peripheral blood, collected from a patient treated with radiotherapy plus ipilimumab. The sequence derives from a human donor with non-small cell lung cancer who had a complete response to radiotherapy plus ipilimumab. As DNA, the CDR3 is TGTGCCTGGACCCAGACAGGCACTGAAGCTTTCTTT. Its translation is CAWTQTGTEAFF.